Below, one T cell receptor (beta chain) is given with its context. Its antigen is unidentified. This CDR3 is built from 17 residues. Trimming left V 6 bases short and J 4 bases short, with 21 bases between. Using its own MiXCR run on the 5' RACE reads, TCRdb lists one record per CDR3 protein. The sample shows about 920,000 distinct CDR3 sequences, about 12% of them seen only once. The data originate from a study of identical twins. Whole-study results and caveats: Weaker excess twin sharing was seen among beta out-of-frame sequences.

The sample was also reused in another study, on yellow fever vaccine responses in identical twins.

This receptor was obtained from a woman between 18 and 29 years old in good health. Material for sequencing was PBMCs. The chain combines TRBV12-3 or TRBV12-4 with TRBJ1-4, with a possible D match to TRBD1 (5 bases). The CDR3 DNA follows: TGTGCCAGCAGCGGGCCCTCGAGCGGGGGAAGTAATGAAAAACTGTTTTTT. This sequence encodes CASSGPSSGGSNEKLFF.